Shown below are 8 T cell receptor beta chains from a single sample sequenced in a study of a mutant IDH1 vaccine in newly diagnosed glioma. These receptors are not linked to any known antigen. Time point defined: week 47, end of study. Doses consisted of 300 ug of mutant IDH1 20-mer peptide each, paired with topical imiquimod. TCRdb keeps only in-frame clones here, not all; method: immunoSEQ multiplex PCR. The data show some 34,000 clones, about 93% seen once. This specimen was PBMCs, taken from a glioma patient whose treatment included an IDH1 peptide vaccine. Receptors were obtained from a woman in her 40s with glioma.

The chain employs TRBV5-1 and TRBJ2-2, with TRBD1 matching 7 bases. CDR3 length equals 15 residues. CDR1 is SGHRS and CDR2 is YFSETQ in the germline V gene. Unmatched junction bases numbered 7, after V lost 4 bases and J lost 4 bases. CDR3 DNA: TGCGCCAGCAGCAAAACAGGGGAGTTCACCGGGGAGCTGTTTTTT. Its protein is CASSKTGEFTGELFF. The variable domain in full, with the rest retrieved from reference TRBV5-1 and TRBJ2-2, is KAGVTQTPRYLIKTRGQQVTLSCSPISGHRSVSWYQQTPGQGLQFLFEYFSETQRNKGNFPGRFSGRQFSNSRSEMNVSTLELGDSALYLCASSKTGEFTGELFFGEGSRLTVL.

This clone was recorded a few times. V gene TRBV6-1 combines with J gene TRBJ2-7; D possibly corresponds to TRBD2 (6 bases). The CDR3 has 12 amino acids. Germline values: CDR1 MNHNS, CDR2 SASEGT. Trimming removed 9 bases at V and 4 bases at J, with 13 bases between. This chain's CDR3 is CASGGARYEQYF. The CDR3 DNA reads TGTGCCAGTGGAGGGGCGAGGTACGAGCAGTACTTC.

The chain employs TRBV30 and TRBJ1-1; 7 bases are a match to TRBD1. CDR1 is GTSNPN and CDR2 is SVGIG in the germline V gene (reference sequence). Trimming cost V 1 base and J 6 bases; bases outside gene matches: 5. CDR3 length equals 13 residues. The CDR3 here is CAWSAGTASEAFF. The CDR3 nucleotides are TGTGCCTGGAGTGCCGGGACAGCGTCTGAAGCTTTCTTT.

The chain joins TRBV7-8 to TRBJ1-5, with no clear D. The CDR3 extends over 13 amino acids. The V end lost 5 bases, the J end lost 7 bases, and 12 bases lay between the germline ends. The V gene's germline CDR1 is SGHVS and CDR2 FQNEAQ. The DNA of the CDR3 is TGTGCCAGCAGCGTATCGGTCCGGCAGCCCCAGCATTTT. As protein: CASSVSVRQPQHF.

Comments on this clone: Other DNA sequences within the sample encode an identical CDR3. The rearrangement uses TRBV10-3 and TRBJ1-6; 10 nucleotides agree with TRBD1. The length of the CDR3 is 14 residues. Germline CDR1 and CDR2: ENHRY and SYGVKD. V gave up 3 bases and J gave up 13 bases; unmatched junction bases: 6. The CDR3, as DNA: TGTGCCATCAGTGACCGACAGGGGGCGAAGCCCCTCCACTTT. This sequence encodes CAISDRQGAKPLHF.

The CDR3, as DNA: TGCGCCAGCAGTGTTACAGGGATAGAGGGCTACACCTTC. The encoded protein is CASSVTGIEGYTF. The chain links TRBV10-2 to TRBJ1-2; tentatively, D is TRBD1 (6 bases). The CDR3 sequence is 13 residues long. Trimming left V 4 bases short and J 8 bases short, with 14 bases between. Germline V CDR1 and CDR2: WSHSY, SAAADI.

The chain has TRBV9 and TRBJ1-6; no reliable D call. The CDR3 has 14 residues. V shed 0 bases and J shed 7 bases, with 8 bases lying between them. Germline CDR1 is SGDLS and CDR2 is YYNGEE. The CDR3 bases are TGTGCCAGCAGCGTAGAAAGGGCGAATTCACCCCTCCACTTT. This codes for CASSVERANSPLHF.

The rearrangement links TRBV7-9 to TRBJ2-3, with TRBD2 as a possible D gene (6 bases). V was cut by 2 bases and J by 3 bases, with 12 bases left in between. Germline lookup yields CDR1 SEHNR and CDR2 FQNEAQ (reference sequence). CDR3 size: 15 residues. The CDR3 sequence is CASSLLRGRTDTQYF. The DNA of the CDR3 is TGTGCCAGCAGCTTACTCCGGGGGAGAACAGATACGCAGTATTTT.